The sequence of this T cell receptor beta chain was determined in a study of post-analysis software for immune sequencing data. The V gene's germline CDR1 is SGDLS and CDR2 YYNGEE. V trimming: 7 bases; J trimming: 9 bases; junction bases outside the gene matches: 5. This CDR3 is built from 13 residues. General study findings and limits: There were five TRBV segments more frequent in patients than controls, and TRBV5-6, TRBV5-1 and TRBV20-1 were among them. The normalized Chao1 diversity of multiple sclerosis patients was significantly lower than that of controls.

TCR beta libraries were prepared from cDNA with unique molecular identifiers. TCRdb recomputed calls from the PCR reads with MiXCR, one row per CDR3 protein. The profile shows fewer than 550,000 distinct CDR3 sequences, about a third of them singletons. For this clonotype: The antigen is not known.

The TCR originated in a girl aged 2-17 years with multiple sclerosis. Material for sequencing was blood. J is TRBJ2-1 and V is TRBV9, with TRBD2 identical over 12 bases. This chain's CDR3 is CASGGLAGSEQFF. The CDR3 DNA reads as TGTGCCAGCGGAGGACTAGCGGGGTCTGAGCAGTTCTTC.